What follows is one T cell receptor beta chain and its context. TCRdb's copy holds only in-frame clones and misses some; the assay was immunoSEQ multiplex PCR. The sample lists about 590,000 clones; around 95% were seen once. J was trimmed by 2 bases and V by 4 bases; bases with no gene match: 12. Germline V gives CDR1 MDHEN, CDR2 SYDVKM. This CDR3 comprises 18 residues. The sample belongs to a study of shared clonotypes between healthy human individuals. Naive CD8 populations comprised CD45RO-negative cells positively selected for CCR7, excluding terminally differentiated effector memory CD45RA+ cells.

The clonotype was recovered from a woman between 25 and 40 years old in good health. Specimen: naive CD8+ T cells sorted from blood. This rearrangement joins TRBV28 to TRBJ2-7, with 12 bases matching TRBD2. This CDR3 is CASSSTSGSVENTYEQYF. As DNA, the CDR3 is TGTGCCAGCAGTTCGACTAGCGGGAGCGTGGAGAATACCTACGAGCAGTACTTC.